This T cell receptor beta chain was observed in a study of blood T cell repertoires in COVID-19. About the research overall: The United States, Italy and Spain were the sources of the acute and convalescent COVID-19 samples. From T cells, B-cell-depleted T cells, or PBMCs came the material, which was cDNA or gDNA.

With 3 bases clipped from V and 4 bases from J, the junction kept 4 bases outside the gene matches. This CDR3 has 15 amino acids. Germline V gene lookup returns CDR1 LNHDA and CDR2 SQIVND (reference sequence). Per the original methods: Nucleated cell counts were estimated from reference gene primer amplification. Assay: immunoSEQ multiplex PCR; the TCRdb copy retains only in-frame clones and omits some. That table gives V, J and clone size, and the DNA gave D and trimming. The table lists under 150,000 clones, 81% of them singletons. The origin of this receptor is a man in his fifties or sixties with acute or convalescent COVID-19. The chain uses TRBV19 and TRBJ2-3, with 10 bases fitting TRBD1. Sequencing was done on a sample of peripheral blood. Here the CDR3 DNA reads TGTGCCAGTAGTATTAGGGACAGGGGATCAGATACGCAGTATTTT. It is translated as CASSIRDRGSDTQYF.